A single sample is the source of the 18 T cell receptor beta chains below, sequenced in a study of response to subunit inactivated influenza vaccine. TCRdb analysed the RT-PCR reads with MiXCR anew, one entry per CDR3 protein. The sample includes about 650,000 distinct CDR3 sequences, around 14% of them seen just once. This specimen was PBMCs from blood, taken about 11 days after vaccination. These receptors came from a man over 45 who received an inactivated influenza vaccine.

The V and J genes are TRBV12-3 or TRBV12-4 and TRBJ2-1, with 8 bases that match TRBD2. Losses at the gene ends were 6 bases for V and 9 bases for J; bases not matched to a gene: 10. The CDR3 has 14 amino acids. The CDR3 sequence is CASSRASGWVEQFF. The CDR3, as DNA: TGTGCCAGCAGCCGGGCTAGCGGGTGGGTTGAGCAGTTCTTC.

This clonotype was observed a few times. The rearrangement links TRBV6-1 to TRBJ1-2; 10 bases fit TRBD1. Germline values: CDR1 MNHNS, CDR2 SASEGT. V lost 7 bases and J lost 7; bases outside the gene matches: 6. The CDR3 has 13 residues. The CDR3 DNA is TGTGCCAGCACCAGACAGGGGGCGCGTGGCTACACCTTC. It is translated as CASTRQGARGYTF.

This clonotype turned up a few times. J is TRBJ1-3 and V is TRBV4-3; D is possibly TRBD1 (5 bases). This CDR3 has 16 residues. Looked up from germline, CDR1 is LGHNA and CDR2 is YSLEER. The V end was cut by 0 bases, the J end by 7 bases, with 16 bases between. This CDR3 is CASSQERQRIVNTIYF. The CDR3 nucleotides read TGCGCCAGCAGCCAAGAGCGACAGAGGATAGTGAACACCATATATTTT.

This clonotype showed up just a few times. The chain recombines TRBV5-1 with TRBJ2-2, with D uncertain. Trimming removed 0 bases at V and 8 bases at J, with 8 bases between. The CDR3 totals 13 residues. Per the germline V gene, CDR1 is SGHRS and CDR2 is YFSETQ. This CDR3 is CASSLGRPGELFF. In DNA form, the CDR3 reads TGCGCCAGCAGCTTGGGGCGGCCGGGGGAGCTGTTTTTT.

This clonotype was observed once. J is TRBJ2-7 and V is TRBV7-6, with D perhaps matching TRBD1 or TRBD2 (5 bases each). The CDR3 spans 15 residues. The V end was cut by 5 bases, the J end by 5 bases, with 19 bases between. Germline CDR1 is SGHVS and CDR2 is FNYEAQ. CDR3 sequence: CASSPTRGALNEQYF. CDR3 nucleotide sequence: TGTGCCAGCAGCCCAACACGGGGCGCTCTCAACGAGCAGTACTTC.

This clonotype appeared a few times. The chain links TRBV7-9 to TRBJ2-7, with D maybe TRBD2 (5 bases). The CDR3 has 14 residues. In germline, CDR1 is SEHNR, CDR2 FQNEAQ (reference sequence). V dropped 4 bases and J dropped 3 bases, with 13 bases sitting between them. The CDR3 DNA reads TGTGCCAGCAGCTCGGACTCTGCTTACTACGAGCAGTACTTC. Translating gives CASSSDSAYYEQYF. The entire variable domain, with the rest obtained from reference TRBV7-9 and TRBJ2-7, is as follows: DTGVSQNPRHKITKRGQNVTFRCDPISEHNRLYWYRQTLGQGPEFLTYFQNEAQLEKSRLLSDRFSAERPKGSFSTLEIQRTEQGDSAMYLCASSSDSAYYEQYFGPGTRLTVT.

This clonotype was recorded many times. The CDR3 spells CASSLVGLNTEAFF. In nucleotides, the CDR3 is TGCGCCAGCAGCTTGGTGGGCCTGAACACTGAAGCTTTCTTT. The V call is TRBV5-1, the J call TRBJ1-1; no firm D call. From germline, CDR1 is SGHRS and CDR2 YFSETQ. Trimming stripped 0 bases from V and 0 bases from J, with 6 bases between. The CDR3 contains 14 residues.

This chain uses TRBV20-1 with TRBJ2-3; D is unresolved. Trimming cost V 2 bases and J 2 bases, with 5 bases left between them. The CDR3 is 12 amino acids. The germline V gene encodes CDR1 DFQATT and CDR2 SNEGSKA (reference sequence). The CDR3 coding sequence is TGCAGTGCTAGACCAACCACAGATACGCAGTATTTT. Protein: CSARPTTDTQYF.

This clonotype was detected many times. The chain joins TRBV29-1 to TRBJ2-3; D may be TRBD2 (5 bases). Germline values: CDR1 SQVTM, CDR2 ANQGSEA. The CDR3 has 14 amino acids. The V gene lost 4 bases and the J gene lost 0 bases, with 11 bases spanning the gap. The CDR3 sequence is CSVVSGKSTDTQYF. The CDR3 DNA reads as TGCAGCGTTGTATCCGGGAAGAGCACAGATACGCAGTATTTT.

In this sample, this clonotype turned up a few times. The gene calls are TRBV10-3 and TRBJ1-1; 7 positions match TRBD1. The CDR3 totals 13 residues. The V gene's germline CDR1 is ENHRY and CDR2 SYGVKD. Trimming at V came to 11 bases and at J to 4 bases, leaving 10 bases not matched to a gene. For the CDR3, the DNA is TGTGCCGCTACAAGGGGGCAGAGCACTGAAGCTTTCTTT. It is translated as CAATRGQSTEAFF.

This chain joins TRBV6-1 and TRBJ2-7; the D gene is possibly TRBD1 (6 bases). The CDR3 spans 15 residues. In germline, CDR1 is MNHNS, CDR2 SASEGT. V was cut by 1 base and J by 6 bases, with 16 bases left in between. CDR3 residues: CASSEESQGLGEQYF. CDR3 coding DNA: TGTGCCAGCAGTGAAGAGTCCCAGGGGCTGGGCGAGCAGTACTTC.

V and J are TRBV27 and TRBJ2-5; 8 bases agree with TRBD2. The germline CDR1 and CDR2 sequences are MNHEY and SMNVEV (reference sequence). There are 16 residues in the CDR3. V shed 0 bases and J 3 bases; nucleotides not matched to a gene: 6. CDR3 residues: CASSLSIGGGEETQYF. The CDR3 DNA reads as TGTGCCAGCAGTTTATCGATCGGGGGGGGAGAAGAGACCCAGTACTTC.

The sample holds one count of this clonotype. The junction departs from germline at one end; a sequencing error may be responsible. Written as DNA, the CDR3 is TGTGCCAGCAGCTCTCAGGGTCCAGCCCCAGATGCGCAGTATTTT. It codes for CASSSQGPAPDAQYF. This chain joins TRBV7-2 and TRBJ2-3, with a tentative D call TRBD1 (5 bases). Germline V gene lookup returns CDR1 SGHTA and CDR2 FQGNSA. This CDR3 has 15 residues.

The chain carries TRBV20-1 and TRBJ2-1; the match to TRBD2 covers 9 bases. Losses at the gene ends were 3 bases for V and 1 base for J; bases not matched to a gene: 13. There are 18 residues in the CDR3. Per the germline V gene, CDR1 is DFQATT and CDR2 is SNEGSKA (reference sequence). CDR3 DNA sequence: TGCAGTGCTAGGGTCGCTAGCGGGACAATGGGGTCCTACAATGAGCAGTTCTTC. Its translation is CSARVASGTMGSYNEQFF.

This clonotype was seen only a few times. The chain links TRBV29-1 to TRBJ2-1; D remains ambiguous. The CDR3 length is 10 residues. V gave up 7 bases and J gave up 8 bases, with 9 bases separating them. CDR1 is SQVTM and CDR2 is ANQGSEA in the germline V gene. The CDR3 sequence: CSAGWDEQFF. The CDR3 bases are TGCAGCGCCGGTTGGGATGAGCAGTTCTTC.

V and J are TRBV4-3 and TRBJ2-2; 8 bases line up with TRBD1. CDR1 is LGHNA and CDR2 is YSLEER in the germline V gene. V trimming: 0 bases; J trimming: 7 bases; junction bases outside the gene matches: 4. The CDR3 covers 15 residues. The CDR3 protein is CASSQDNRGYGELFF. CDR3 bases: TGCGCCAGCAGCCAAGACAACAGGGGGTACGGGGAGCTGTTTTTT.

Only a few counts were recorded for this clonotype. This chain uses TRBV12-3 or TRBV12-4 with TRBJ2-7, with D perhaps assigned TRBD1 or TRBD2 (5 bases each). V was pared by 2 bases and J by 2 bases, with 10 bases between. The CDR3 contains 14 residues. The chain's CDR3 is CASSLLGDAYEQYF. The CDR3 region has the DNA TGTGCCAGCAGTTTATTGGGGGATGCCTACGAGCAGTACTTC.

The chain uses TRBV3-1 and TRBJ1-1, with unresolved D. This CDR3 is 13 amino acids long. V was clipped by 6 bases and J by 2 bases, with 10 bases between them. Germline V gene lookup returns CDR1 LGHDT and CDR2 YNNKEL (reference sequence). DNA of the CDR3: TGTGCCAGCAGGGGAAATCGAAACACTGAAGCTTTCTTT. This translates into CASRGNRNTEAFF.